This TCR beta chain is from a study of identifying expanded T cells in peripheral blood. CDR3 size: 14 residues. Trimming removed 6 bases from V and 5 bases from J; junction bases left unmatched: 7. Germline V gene lookup returns CDR1 LGHNT and CDR2 FRNRAP. Assay used: immunoSEQ multiplex PCR; TCRdb lists only in-frame clones, some missing. The sample yields some 100,000 clones, around nine tenths seen once. No infections or other immune events were documented during collection. On this clone itself: The antigen is undetermined.

Study-wide findings and caveats: Clone count variance between approximately two-week samples rose with total template count. Technical replicates showed around 1.3 changed clones; two weeks about 16; four weeks 19.

This receptor was identified in a person aged 18 to 70 in good health. The chain has TRBV12-5 and TRBJ2-3; 8 bases are shared with TRBD2. The sample was blood. For the CDR3, the DNA is TGTGCTAGTGGAGCGGGGGCTGGGATAGATACGCAGTATTTT. Encoded protein: CASGAGAGIDTQYF.